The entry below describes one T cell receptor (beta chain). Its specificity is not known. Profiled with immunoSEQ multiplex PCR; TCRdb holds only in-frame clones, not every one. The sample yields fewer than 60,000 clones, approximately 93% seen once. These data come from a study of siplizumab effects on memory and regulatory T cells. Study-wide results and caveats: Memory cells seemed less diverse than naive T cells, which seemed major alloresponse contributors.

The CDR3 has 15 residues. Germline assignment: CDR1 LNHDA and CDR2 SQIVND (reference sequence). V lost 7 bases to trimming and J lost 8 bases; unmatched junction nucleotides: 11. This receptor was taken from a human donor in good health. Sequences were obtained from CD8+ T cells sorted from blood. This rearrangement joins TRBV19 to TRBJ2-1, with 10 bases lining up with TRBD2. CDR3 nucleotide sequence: TGTGCCAGTAAGGCTAGCGGGAGTTTCGGCGATGAGCAGTTCTTC. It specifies CASKASGSFGDEQFF.